This TCR beta chain emerged from a study of blood T cell repertoires in COVID-19. Turning to the study itself: In each case, the material was cDNA or gDNA derived from T cells, B-cell-depleted T cells, or PBMCs.

This CDR3 contains 13 residues. Germline-derived CDR1 and CDR2 are LGHDT and YNNKEL (reference sequence). Trimming cost V 11 bases and J 4 bases; bases outside gene matches: 7. Seattle's cohort entered during active infection and was followed longitudinally. Sequencing was performed with immunoSEQ multiplex PCR; in TCRdb, only in-frame clones are kept and a portion is missing. The data show around 280,000 clones, with roughly 90% seen just once and about 11% held by the top ten. Sequenced sample: peripheral blood. This TCR came from a woman in her twenties or thirties with COVID-19, enrolled during active disease. The chain employs TRBV3-1 (or the pseudogene TRBV3-2) and TRBJ1-5, with 8 bases that match TRBD1. Written as DNA, the CDR3 is TGTGCCCGCCATCGACAGGGGAATCAGCCCCAGCATTTT. Translating it yields CARHRQGNQPQHF.